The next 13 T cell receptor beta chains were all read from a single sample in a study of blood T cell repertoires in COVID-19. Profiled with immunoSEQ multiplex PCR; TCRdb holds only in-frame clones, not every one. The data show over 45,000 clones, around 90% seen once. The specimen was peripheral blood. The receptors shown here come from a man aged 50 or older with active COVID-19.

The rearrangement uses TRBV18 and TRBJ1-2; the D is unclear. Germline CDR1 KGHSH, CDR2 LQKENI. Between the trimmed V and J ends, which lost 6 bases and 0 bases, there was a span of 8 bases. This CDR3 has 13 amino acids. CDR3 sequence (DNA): TGTGCCAGCTCCGCCCCGGCTAACTATGGCTACACCTTC. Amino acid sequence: CASSAPANYGYTF.

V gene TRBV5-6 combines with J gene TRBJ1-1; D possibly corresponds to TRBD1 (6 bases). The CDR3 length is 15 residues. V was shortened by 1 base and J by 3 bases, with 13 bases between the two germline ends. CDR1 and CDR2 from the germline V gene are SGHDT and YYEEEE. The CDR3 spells CASSLTRGPHTEAFF. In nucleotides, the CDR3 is TGTGCCAGCAGCTTGACCAGGGGCCCCCACACTGAAGCTTTCTTT.

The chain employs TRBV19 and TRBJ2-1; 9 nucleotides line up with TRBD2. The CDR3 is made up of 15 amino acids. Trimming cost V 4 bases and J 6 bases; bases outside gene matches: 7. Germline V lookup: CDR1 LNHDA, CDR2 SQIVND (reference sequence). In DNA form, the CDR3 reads TGTGCCAGTAGTAATCCTCCGACTAGCGGCAATGAGCAGTTCTTC. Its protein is CASSNPPTSGNEQFF.

CDR3 region: CASSPGSENTEAFF. The CDR3 DNA is TGTGCCAGCAGCCCCGGGAGCGAGAACACTGAAGCTTTCTTT. The chain is built from TRBV11-2 and TRBJ1-1; D gene ambiguous. V was trimmed by 5 bases and J by 1 base, leaving 11 bases between them. The CDR3 runs to 14 residues. The germline V gene encodes CDR1 SGHAT and CDR2 FQNNGV.

CDR3 nucleotide sequence: TGTGCCAGCAGTTACGAGTACGGTGAGCAGTACTTC. Translation gives CASSYEYGEQYF. This rearrangement joins TRBV6-5 to TRBJ2-7; D is uncertain. The V gene's germline CDR1 is MNHEY and CDR2 SVGAGI. The V and J ends lost 2 bases and 7 bases respectively, with 9 bases between them. The CDR3 length is 12 residues.

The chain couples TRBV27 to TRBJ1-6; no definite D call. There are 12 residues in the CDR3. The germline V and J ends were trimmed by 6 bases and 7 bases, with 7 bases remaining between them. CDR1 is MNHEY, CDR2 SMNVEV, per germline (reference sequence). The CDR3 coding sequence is TGTGCCAGCAGGTTAGGCAATTCACCCCTCCACTTT. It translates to CASRLGNSPLHF.

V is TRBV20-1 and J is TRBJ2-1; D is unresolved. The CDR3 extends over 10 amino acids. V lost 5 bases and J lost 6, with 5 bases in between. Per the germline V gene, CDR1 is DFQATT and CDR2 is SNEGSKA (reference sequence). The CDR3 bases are TGCAGTGCTGTTAGCAATGAGCAGTTCTTC. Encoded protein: CSAVSNEQFF.

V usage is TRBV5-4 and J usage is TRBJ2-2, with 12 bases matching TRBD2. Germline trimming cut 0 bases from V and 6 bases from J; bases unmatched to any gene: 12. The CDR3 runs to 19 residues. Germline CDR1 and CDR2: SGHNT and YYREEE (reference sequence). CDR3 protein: CASSLEKLAGGSQAGELFF. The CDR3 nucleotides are TGTGCCAGCAGCTTGGAAAAACTAGCGGGAGGCTCCCAGGCCGGGGAGCTGTTTTTT.

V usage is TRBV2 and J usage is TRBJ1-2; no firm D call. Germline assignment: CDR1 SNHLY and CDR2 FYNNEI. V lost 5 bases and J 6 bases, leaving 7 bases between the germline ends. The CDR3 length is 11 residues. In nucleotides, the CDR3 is TGTGCCAGCAGTCCCTCGGATGGCTACACCTTC. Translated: CASSPSDGYTF.

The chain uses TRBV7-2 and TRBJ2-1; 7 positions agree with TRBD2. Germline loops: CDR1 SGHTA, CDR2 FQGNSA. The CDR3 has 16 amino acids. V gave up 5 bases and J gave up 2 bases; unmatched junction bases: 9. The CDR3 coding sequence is TGTGCCAGCAGCCTCAGCCCAACTAGCGCCTACAATGAGCAGTTCTTC. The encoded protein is CASSLSPTSAYNEQFF.

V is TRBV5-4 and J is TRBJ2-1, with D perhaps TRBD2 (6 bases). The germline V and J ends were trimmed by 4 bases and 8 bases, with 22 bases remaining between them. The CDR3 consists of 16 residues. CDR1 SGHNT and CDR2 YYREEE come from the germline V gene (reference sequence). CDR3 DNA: TGTGCCAGCAGCCCAGGGCTGGGACTGGGCTCACATGAGCAGTTCTTC. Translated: CASSPGLGLGSHEQFF.

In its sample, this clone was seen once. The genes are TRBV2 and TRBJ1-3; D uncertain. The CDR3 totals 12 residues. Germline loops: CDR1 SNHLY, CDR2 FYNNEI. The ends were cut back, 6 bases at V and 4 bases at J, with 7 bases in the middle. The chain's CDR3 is CASRGGGNTIYF. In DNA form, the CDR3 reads TGTGCCAGCAGGGGAGGGGGAAACACCATATATTTT.

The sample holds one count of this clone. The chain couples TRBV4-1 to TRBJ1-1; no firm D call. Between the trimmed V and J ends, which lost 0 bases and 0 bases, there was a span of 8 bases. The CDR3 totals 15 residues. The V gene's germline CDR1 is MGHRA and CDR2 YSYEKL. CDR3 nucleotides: TGCGCCAGCAGCCAAGAAGCCGGGATGAACACTGAAGCTTTCTTT. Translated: CASSQEAGMNTEAFF.